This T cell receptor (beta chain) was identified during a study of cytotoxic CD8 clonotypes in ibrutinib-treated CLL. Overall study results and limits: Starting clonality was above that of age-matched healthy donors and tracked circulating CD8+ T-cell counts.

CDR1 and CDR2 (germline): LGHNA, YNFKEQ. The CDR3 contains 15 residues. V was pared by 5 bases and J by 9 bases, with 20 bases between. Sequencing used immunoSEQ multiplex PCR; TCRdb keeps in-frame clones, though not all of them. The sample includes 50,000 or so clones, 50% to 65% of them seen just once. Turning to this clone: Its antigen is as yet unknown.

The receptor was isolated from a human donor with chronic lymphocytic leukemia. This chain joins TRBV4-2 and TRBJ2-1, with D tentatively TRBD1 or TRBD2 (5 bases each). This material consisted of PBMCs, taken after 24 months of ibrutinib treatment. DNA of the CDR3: TGTGCCAGCAGCTCCCAGGGAGAGGCTTCCGGTGAGCAGTTCTTC. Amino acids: CASSSQGEASGEQFF.